This is a list of T cell receptor beta chains from one sample in a study of beta chain features in type 1 diabetes. Sequencing used immunoSEQ multiplex PCR; TCRdb keeps in-frame clones, though not all of them. The sample comprises 350,000 to 450,000 clones, more than 11% of which are singletons, and 0.035% to 0.04% rests with the top ten. Material: naive CD4+ T cells from blood. Receptors originate from a man aged 25-45 years in good health. Both conserved end residues are part of each CDR3. Each record gives: V gene, clone size, D gene, J gene, CDR3 DNA, CDR3 protein. A D gene is named only where the DNA matches it firmly. A clone size is listed for some rows: how often the clone was seen (once, few, many), or a class if it is expanded.

TRBV7-3	few	TRBD2	TRBJ2-1	TGTGCCAGCAGCTTTCTAGCGGGCGTTTACAATGAGCAGTTCTTC	CASSFLAGVYNEQFF
TRBV9	few	-	TRBJ1-2	TGTGCCAGCAGCGTCGACAGTAACTATGGCTACACCTTC	CASSVDSNYGYTF
TRBV7-2	-	-	TRBJ1-2	TGTGCCAGCAGCTTAGGAGGAACGGAGAGTAACTATGGCTACACCTTC	CASSLGGTESNYGYTF
TRBV5-1	-	TRBD1	TRBJ2-3	TGCGCCAGCAGCTCCCAACAGGGGGCGAGCACAGATACGCAGTATTTT	CASSSQQGASTDTQYF
TRBV18	-	TRBD1	TRBJ2-5	TGTGCCAGCTCACCTAGACAGGGGGCCCAAGAGACCCAGTACTTC	CASSPRQGAQETQYF
TRBV7-3	-	TRBD2	TRBJ2-2	TGTGCCACAGCGGGAGGGAGCACCGGGGAGCTGTTTTTT	CATAGGSTGELFF
TRBV7-2	few	-	TRBJ1-2	TGTGCCAGCAGCTTACGGACGGAAAACTATGGCTACACCTTC	CASSLRTENYGYTF
TRBV19	-	-	TRBJ2-1	TGTGCCAGTAGTATAGTCGATGAGCAGTTCTTC	CASSIVDEQFF
TRBV4-1	-	-	TRBJ2-3	TGCGCCAGCAGCCATCGCCTCTCGGATACGCAGTATTTT	CASSHRLSDTQYF
TRBV25-1	-	-	TRBJ2-3	TGTGCCAGCAGTGAATATGGGACCGGGCGAGATACGCAGTATTTT	CASSEYGTGRDTQYF
TRBV29-1	-	-	TRBJ1-1	TGCAGCGTTGGTGGCAGCAGCTTCACTGAAGCTTTCTTT	CSVGGSSFTEAFF
TRBV10-2	few	-	TRBJ1-1	TGCGCCAGCAGCCGCGGGTGGGTTAACACTGAAGCTTTCTTT	CASSRGWVNTEAFF